This TCR beta chain was captured by sequencing in a study of blood T cell repertoires in COVID-19. The CDR3 length is 11 residues. Trimming shortened V by 6 bases and J by 7 bases, and 10 bases separated the two germline ends. Looked up from germline, CDR1 is MDHEN and CDR2 is SYDVKM. Participant age was 18 to 89 years, and participants resided in about two dozen US areas. Assay used: immunoSEQ multiplex PCR; TCRdb lists only in-frame clones, some missing. The sample records roughly 150,000 clones, around 80% being singletons. This clone showed up just once. The rearrangement links TRBV28 to TRBJ2-7; TRBD2 might be the D (6 bases). Sequencing was carried out using PBMCs or T cells enriched from blood (not recorded which). The source is a man aged 65-85 years who had been exposed to COVID-19. The CDR3 reads CASRTEGEQYF. In DNA, the CDR3 is TGTGCCAGCAGGACGGAGGGGGAGCAGTACTTC.